The 25 T cell receptor beta chains below come from one sample, sequenced in a study of identical twins. A single record per CDR3 protein comes from TCRdb applying MiXCR to the 5' RACE reads. The sample lists approximately 140,000 distinct CDR3 sequences, around 3.5% seen once, with around 8.1% in the top ten. The sample consisted of memory T cells sorted from blood. The receptor source for this set is a young man in good health.

This clonotype was recorded many times. The rearrangement joins TRBV7-2 to TRBJ2-5; D not certain. Germline V gene data show CDR1 as SGHTA and CDR2 as FQGNSA. Trimming took 0 bases from V and 1 from J, leaving 9 bases between them. The CDR3 loop spans 15 amino acids. CDR3: CASSLAETAQETQYF. As DNA, the CDR3 is TGTGCCAGCAGCTTAGCAGAAACAGCCCAAGAGACCCAGTACTTC.

This clonotype was detected a few times. The V call is TRBV2, the J call TRBJ1-2, with a possible D match to TRBD1 (5 bases). V shed 3 bases and J shed 5 bases, with 10 bases lying between them. The CDR3 runs to 13 residues. Looked up from germline, CDR1 is SNHLY and CDR2 is FYNNEI. The CDR3 protein is CASSERQGYGYTF. The CDR3 DNA is TGTGCCAGCAGTGAGCGTCAGGGATATGGCTACACCTTC. Based on the CDR3 plus reference TRBV2 and TRBJ1-2, the full variable domain is EPEVTQTPSHQVTQMGQEVILRCVPISNHLYFYWYRQILGQKVEFLVSFYNNEISEKSEIFDDQFSVERPDGSNFTLKIRSTKLEDSAMYFCASSERQGYGYTFGSGTRLTVV.

This clonotype has ten or more counts. V is TRBV7-3 and J is TRBJ2-3; unclear D gene. The CDR3 contains 13 residues. Germline loops: CDR1 SGHTA, CDR2 FQGTGA. Deletions cut 5 bases from V and 6 bases from J, with 12 bases between. CDR3 sequence reads: CASSPNARDTQYF. The CDR3 DNA follows: TGTGCCAGCAGCCCCAATGCCCGGGATACGCAGTATTTT.

This clonotype was seen repeatedly, ten times or more. This rearrangement joins TRBV7-9 to TRBJ2-7, with D perhaps matching TRBD2 (6 bases). V gave up 4 bases and J gave up 12 bases, with 19 bases separating them. The CDR3 runs 13 residues. Germline CDR1 and CDR2: SEHNR and FQNEAQ (reference sequence). CDR3 DNA: TGTGCCAGCAGCTACGACTCCGGGAGCAAACTGTACTTC. Protein sequence: CASSYDSGSKLYF.

There are many counts of this clonotype. The chain uses TRBV9 and TRBJ2-5, with no clear D. Germline V gene sequence: CDR1 SGDLS, CDR2 YYNGEE. CDR3 size: 14 residues. Trimming pared 1 base from V and 5 bases from J, leaving 12 bases between. CDR3 nucleotides: TGTGCCAGCAGCGTAACAAGGGCTGGGGAGACCCAGTACTTC. Residues: CASSVTRAGETQYF.

This clonotype was counted many times. V usage is TRBV2 and J usage is TRBJ2-7; TRBD2 is a possible D gene (6 bases). The germline V and J ends were trimmed by 0 bases and 0 bases, with 15 bases remaining between them. CDR1 SNHLY and CDR2 FYNNEI come from the germline V gene. The CDR3 is 17 residues long. CDR3 loop: CASSEASFSGSSYEQYV. CDR3 nucleotides: TGTGCCAGCAGTGAAGCGTCGTTCTCCGGGAGCTCCTACGAGCAGTACGTC.

This clonotype was seen repeatedly, ten times or more. The chain combines TRBV9 with TRBJ1-5, with D possibly TRBD1 on 5 matching bases. The germline V and J ends were trimmed by 4 bases and 3 bases, with 17 bases remaining between them. The CDR3 runs to 16 residues. Germline values: CDR1 SGDLS, CDR2 YYNGEE. The CDR3 is CASSSSPGGINQPQHF. The CDR3 nucleotides read TGTGCCAGCAGCTCCTCCCCGGGGGGGATCAATCAGCCCCAGCATTTT.

This clonotype appeared many times. The chain has TRBV6-2 or TRBV6-3 and TRBJ1-2, with D unresolved. Germline-derived CDR1 and CDR2 are MNHEY and SVGEGT. The CDR3 length is 12 residues. The germline V and J ends were trimmed by 5 bases and 4 bases, with 8 bases remaining between them. CDR3 amino acids: CASSPRFYGYTF. As DNA, the CDR3 is TGTGCCAGCAGTCCAAGATTCTATGGCTACACCTTC.

This clonotype showed up many times. The CDR3 protein is CASRDRATDTQYF. The CDR3 region has the DNA TGTGCCAGCAGAGACAGGGCCACAGATACGCAGTATTTT. The chain couples TRBV12-3 or TRBV12-4 to TRBJ2-3, with 7 bases fitting TRBD1. This CDR3 spans 13 amino acids. The junction had 2 bases not matched to a gene; V was cut back by 6 bases and J by 2 bases.

This clonotype was detected ten times or more. V usage is TRBV7-2 and J usage is TRBJ1-1, with 8 nucleotides matching TRBD1. Germline CDR1 is SGHTA and CDR2 is FQGNSA. This CDR3 has 13 amino acids. V lost 5 bases to trimming and J lost 7 bases; unmatched junction nucleotides: 6. The CDR3 reads CASSERQGIEAFF. CDR3 nucleotides: TGTGCCAGCAGCGAGCGACAGGGGATTGAAGCTTTCTTT. Full variable domain (missing parts from reference TRBV7-2 and TRBJ1-1): GAGVSQSPSNKVTEKGKDVELRCDPISGHTALYWYRQSLGQGLEFLIYFQGNSAPDKSGLPSDRFSAERTGGSVSTLTIQRTQQEDSAVYLCASSERQGIEAFFGQGTRLTVV.

This clonotype was counted at least ten times. The chain is built from TRBV11-2 and TRBJ2-2; 7 bases agree with TRBD2. This CDR3 comprises 17 residues. CDR1 and CDR2 from the germline V gene are SGHAT and FQNNGV. Trimming cost V 1 base and J 1 base; bases outside gene matches: 6. CDR3 DNA: TGTGCCAGCAGCTTAGTGGTTAGCGGGCTGAACACCGGGGAGCTGTTTTTT. Its translation is CASSLVVSGLNTGELFF.

This clonotype was seen ten or more times. The chain links TRBV24-1 to TRBJ2-3; D call uncertain. The CDR3 extends over 11 amino acids. The germline V gene has CDR1 KGHDR and CDR2 SFDVKD. V lost 7 bases, J lost 4 bases, and 5 bases lay in between. CDR3 in DNA: TGTGCCACCAGCAACCCAGATACGCAGTATTTT. Encoded protein: CATSNPDTQYF.

This clonotype was seen repeatedly, ten times or more. The J gene is TRBJ1-1, the V gene TRBV2; tentative D call: TRBD1 (6 bases). The germline V gene has CDR1 SNHLY and CDR2 FYNNEI. Trimming took off 4 bases at V and 8 bases at J, with 23 bases between the two ends. The CDR3 is 16 residues long. The CDR3 DNA sequence: TGTGCCAGCAGTGGGTTGGAGGGGACAATAAAGGACGAAGCTTTCTTT. The encoded protein is CASSGLEGTIKDEAFF.

This chain joins TRBV19 and TRBJ2-4; no definite D call. Germline-derived CDR1 and CDR2 are LNHDA and SQIVND (reference sequence). V shed 8 bases and J shed 0 bases, with 14 bases lying between them. The length of the CDR3 is 15 residues. CDR3 coding DNA: TGTGCCAGTGCCCAAGGGTTACTAGCCAAAAACATTCAGTACTTC. Translated: CASAQGLLAKNIQYF.

The sample holds many counts of this clonotype. Here the CDR3 DNA reads TGTGCCAGCAGCTTGCCTAGCGGCAAAAACATTCAGTACTTC. Translation: CASSLPSGKNIQYF. J is TRBJ2-4 and V is TRBV5-5, with 7 bases aligning to TRBD2. This CDR3 has 14 residues. The germline V gene encodes CDR1 SGHKS and CDR2 YYEKEE (reference sequence). J lost 3 bases, V lost 1 base, and 1 base had no gene match.

This clonotype was seen repeatedly, ten times or more. The gene calls are TRBV5-6 and TRBJ2-2, with D hard to call. The CDR3 contains 14 residues. V lost 4 bases and J 1 base, leaving 8 bases between the germline ends. The germline V gene encodes CDR1 SGHDT and CDR2 YYEEEE. This CDR3 is CASSRTVNTGELFF. In DNA form, the CDR3 reads TGTGCCAGCAGCCGTACAGTGAACACCGGGGAGCTGTTTTTT.

The chain combines TRBV18 with TRBJ1-2, with 8 positions matching TRBD1. This CDR3 comprises 12 residues. Trimming removed 8 bases from V and 4 bases from J; junction bases left unmatched: 3. Germline assignment: CDR1 KGHSH and CDR2 LQKENI. The CDR3 nucleotides read TGTGCCAGCACCGGGACAGGCTATGGCTACACCTTC. It encodes CASTGTGYGYTF.

This clonotype was observed many times. The chain links TRBV5-6 to TRBJ2-4; 10 bases fit TRBD2. The V segment lost 4 bases and the J segment 5 bases; nucleotides outside the gene matches: 9. The germline gives CDR1 SGHDT, CDR2 YYEEEE. This CDR3 region has 16 residues. CDR3 nucleotide sequence: TGTGCCAGCAGCAAGGGGCTAGCGGGAGTCGAAAACATTCAGTACTTC. Residues: CASSKGLAGVENIQYF.

This clonotype was found many times. V is TRBV29-1 and J is TRBJ2-7; TRBD2 is a possible D gene (6 bases). This CDR3 is 11 amino acids long. V was trimmed by 4 bases and J by 6 bases, leaving 10 bases between them. Germline V gives CDR1 SQVTM, CDR2 ANQGSEA. The CDR3 nucleotides are TGCAGCGTTGGTTCCGGGAGCGAGCAGTACTTC. It is translated as CSVGSGSEQYF.

Ten or more counts support this clonotype. The chain links TRBV7-8 to TRBJ2-5; no firm D call. This CDR3 comprises 16 residues. The germline V gene has CDR1 SGHVS and CDR2 FQNEAQ. V lost 7 bases and J 2 bases, leaving 20 bases between the germline ends. The DNA for the CDR3 is TGTGCCAGCACCCGGACCGGTATGCGGCCACAAGAGACCCAGTACTTC. Protein: CASTRTGMRPQETQYF. The full variable domain, its missing parts supplied by reference TRBV7-8 and TRBJ2-5, is GAGVSQSPRYKVAKRGQDVALRCDPISGHVSLFWYQQALGQGPEFLTYFQNEAQLDKSGLPSDRFFAERPEGSVSTLKIQRTQQEDSAVYLCASTRTGMRPQETQYFGPGTRLLVL.

This clonotype has a count of ten or more. The CDR3 nucleotides are TGTGCCAGCAATAAGGGAGGGAACTACGAGCAGTACTTC. Translation: CASNKGGNYEQYF. The genes are TRBV28 and TRBJ2-7, with TRBD2 identical over 7 bases. This CDR3 has 13 amino acids. Germline values: CDR1 MDHEN, CDR2 SYDVKM. The junction had 6 bases not matched to a gene; V was cut back by 7 bases and J by 3 bases. Filled out from reference TRBV28 and TRBJ2-7, the complete variable domain reads DVKVTQSSRYLVKRTGEKVFLECVQDMDHENMFWYRQDPGLGLRLIYFSYDVKMKEKGDIPEGYSVSREKKERFSLILESASTNQTSMYLCASNKGGNYEQYFGPGTRLTVT.

This clonotype was counted at least ten times. V usage is TRBV19 and J usage is TRBJ2-1, with D tentatively TRBD1 (6 bases). V lost 5 bases to trimming and J lost 9 bases, with 14 bases between them. The CDR3 runs 13 residues. Germline V gives CDR1 LNHDA, CDR2 SQIVND (reference sequence). CDR3 bases: TGTGCCAGTAGTGATTTAAGGGGGACTGAGCAGTTCTTC. Residues: CASSDLRGTEQFF.

This clonotype was recorded at least ten times. This chain uses TRBV5-1 with TRBJ2-1, with D unclear. V was pared by 0 bases and J by 2 bases, with 6 bases between. The CDR3 consists of 14 residues. The V gene's germline CDR1 is SGHRS and CDR2 YFSETQ. CDR3: CASSLVAAYNEQFF. The CDR3 nucleotides read TGCGCCAGCAGCTTGGTCGCAGCCTACAATGAGCAGTTCTTC.

This clonotype occurred a few times. The chain has TRBV2 and TRBJ2-5; 9 nucleotides agree with TRBD2. CDR3 length equals 14 residues. Germline V gene data show CDR1 as SNHLY and CDR2 as FYNNEI. V trimming: 8 bases; J trimming: 1 base; junction bases outside the gene matches: 5. The CDR3 sequence: CASRRREGQETQYF. Written as DNA, the CDR3 is TGTGCCAGCCGGCGGCGGGAGGGCCAAGAGACCCAGTACTTC.

This clonotype showed up many times. J is TRBJ2-1 and V is TRBV4-1; 7 nucleotides line up with TRBD2. Trimming cost V 4 bases and J 0 bases; bases outside gene matches: 6. Germline values: CDR1 MGHRA, CDR2 YSYEKL. The CDR3 totals 16 residues. CDR3 in DNA: TGCGCCAGCAGCCGAGTAGCGGGCCTCTCCTACAATGAGCAGTTCTTC. Its translation is CASSRVAGLSYNEQFF.